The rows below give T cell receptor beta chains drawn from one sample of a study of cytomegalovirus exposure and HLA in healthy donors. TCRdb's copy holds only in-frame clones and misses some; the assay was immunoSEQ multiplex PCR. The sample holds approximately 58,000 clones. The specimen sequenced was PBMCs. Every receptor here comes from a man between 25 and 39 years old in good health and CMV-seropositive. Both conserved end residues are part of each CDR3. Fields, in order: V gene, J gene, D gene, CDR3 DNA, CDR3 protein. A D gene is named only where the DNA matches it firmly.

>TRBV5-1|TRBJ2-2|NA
TGCGCCAGCAGCTTTAGTCAGCAGGGGAACACCGGGGAGCTGTTTTTT
CASSFSQQGNTGELFF
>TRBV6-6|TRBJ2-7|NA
TGTGCCGGTTCGGCAGGGGCCCCCTACGAGCAGTACTTC
CAGSAGAPYEQYF
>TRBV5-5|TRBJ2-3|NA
TGTGCCAGCAGCTTCGGACAGATTGGCGATACGCAGTATTTT
CASSFGQIGDTQYF
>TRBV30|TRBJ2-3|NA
TGTGCCTGGAGTCTAAGTCAGGGCGGGGGCACAGATACGCAGTATTTT
CAWSLSQGGGTDTQYF
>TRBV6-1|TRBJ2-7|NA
TGTGCCAGCGGTTTGGGGCTTGTCGACGAGCAGTACTTC
CASGLGLVDEQYF
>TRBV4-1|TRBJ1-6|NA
TGCGCCAGCAGCCAAGGGTCTCAGGGCCGGAATTCACCCCTCCACTTT
CASSQGSQGRNSPLHF
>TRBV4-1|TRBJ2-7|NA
TGCGCCAGCAGCCAAGACGGGGGATCCGAGCAGTACTTC
CASSQDGGSEQYF
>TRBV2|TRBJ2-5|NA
TGTGCCAGCAGGGTCGGGGAGACCCAGTACTTC
CASRVGETQYF
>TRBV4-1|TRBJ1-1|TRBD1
TGCGCCAGCAGCTATAGGACAGGGGATAAAAAAAACACTGAAGCTTTCTTT
CASSYRTGDKKNTEAFF
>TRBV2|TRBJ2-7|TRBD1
TGTGCCATCGACGCCGGGACAGGGTTACACGAGCAGTACTTC
CAIDAGTGLHEQYF
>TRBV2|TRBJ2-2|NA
TGTGCCAGCAGTGAAGTTCGCGGGACCGGGGAGCTGTTTTTT
CASSEVRGTGELFF
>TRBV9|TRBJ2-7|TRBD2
TGTGCCAGCAGCGTAGGCACGAGGGAGGGTTACGAGCAGTACTTC
CASSVGTREGYEQYF
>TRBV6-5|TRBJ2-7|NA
TGTGCCAGCGTGGGGTGGGGGGACGAGCAGTACTTC
CASVGWGDEQYF
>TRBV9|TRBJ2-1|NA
TGTGCCAGCGCCGGGACTCGATCGGGGAATGAGCAGTTCTTC
CASAGTRSGNEQFF
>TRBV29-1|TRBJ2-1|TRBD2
TGCAGCGCTCTGCTGGGGCTAGCGGGGGTTGTTGAGCAGTTCTTC
CSALLGLAGVVEQFF
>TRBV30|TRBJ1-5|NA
TGTGCCTGGAGTGAAGGGACAACTCGCAATCAGCCCCAGCATTTT
CAWSEGTTRNQPQHF
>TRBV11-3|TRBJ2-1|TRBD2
TGTGCCAGCAGCACTGGGACTAGCAGGGGGGTCAATGAGCAGTTCTTC
CASSTGTSRGVNEQFF
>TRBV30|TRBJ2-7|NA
TGTGCCTGGAGTCGGAGTGCGTCCTACGAGCAGTACTTC
CAWSRSASYEQYF
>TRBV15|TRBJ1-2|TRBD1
TGTGCCACCAGCAGATGGGACAGGGCGGATGGCTACACCTTC
CATSRWDRADGYTF
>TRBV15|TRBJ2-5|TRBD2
TGTGCCACCAGCAGCCAGCGGGGGGGTCAAGAGACCCAGTACTTC
CATSSQRGGQETQYF
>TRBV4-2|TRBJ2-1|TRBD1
TGTGCCAGCAGTGCCAGTTTTCGAGACAGGGGCAGTGGGGAGCAGTTCTTC
CASSASFRDRGSGEQFF
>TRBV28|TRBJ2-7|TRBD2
TGTGCCAGCCTAGCGGGGGTTCAGTACGAGCAGTACTTC
CASLAGVQYEQYF
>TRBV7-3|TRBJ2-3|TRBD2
TGTGCCAGTCGGGGGGGCCCAGGGGATAAGCAGTATTTT
CASRGGPGDKQYF
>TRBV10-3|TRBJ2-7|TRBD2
TGTGCCATCAGTGAGTCCGGTAGCGGGAGGGTCTACGAGCAGTACTTC
CAISESGSGRVYEQYF
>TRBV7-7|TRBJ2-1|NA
TGTGCTAGCAGCTTAGGCCCGGGCGCGGGTGAGCAGTTCTTC
CASSLGPGAGEQFF
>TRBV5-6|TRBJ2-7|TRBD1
TGTGCCAGCAGCCGGACAGGGCTTCCCTACGAGCAGTACTTC
CASSRTGLPYEQYF